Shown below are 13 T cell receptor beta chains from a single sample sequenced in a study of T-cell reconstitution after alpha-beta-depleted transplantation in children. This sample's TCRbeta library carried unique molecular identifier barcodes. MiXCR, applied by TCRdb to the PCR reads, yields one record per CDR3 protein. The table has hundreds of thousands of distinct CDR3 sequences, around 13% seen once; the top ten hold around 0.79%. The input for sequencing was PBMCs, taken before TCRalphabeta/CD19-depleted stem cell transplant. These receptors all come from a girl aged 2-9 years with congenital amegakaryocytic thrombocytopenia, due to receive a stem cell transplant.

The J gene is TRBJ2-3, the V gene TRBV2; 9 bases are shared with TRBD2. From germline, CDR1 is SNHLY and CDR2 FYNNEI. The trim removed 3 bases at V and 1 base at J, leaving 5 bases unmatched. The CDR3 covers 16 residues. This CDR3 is CASSDRGGRGTDTQYF. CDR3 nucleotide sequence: TGTGCCAGCAGTGACCGAGGCGGGAGGGGCACAGATACGCAGTATTTT.

This chain's CDR3 is CASMGEVRKEGPATYRSSYNEQFF. CDR3 nucleotides: TGTGCCAGCATGGGGGAGGTGCGGAAGGAGGGCCCGGCAACCTACCGGAGCTCCTACAATGAGCAGTTCTTC. This chain joins TRBV7-4 and TRBJ2-1; tentatively, D is TRBD2 (6 bases). This CDR3 region has 24 residues. Germline-derived CDR1 and CDR2 are SGHVT and SQSDAQ. Deletions cut 7 bases from V and 0 bases from J, with 40 bases between.

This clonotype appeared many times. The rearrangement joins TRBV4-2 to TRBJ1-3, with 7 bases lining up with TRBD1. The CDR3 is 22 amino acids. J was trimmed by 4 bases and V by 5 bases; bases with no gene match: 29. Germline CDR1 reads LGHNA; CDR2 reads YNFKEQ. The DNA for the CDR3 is TGTGCCAGCAGCAAGAGCCCCTTCGTGACAGGGCTAAGCCCGATACAAGGAAACACCATATATTTT. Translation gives CASSKSPFVTGLSPIQGNTIYF.

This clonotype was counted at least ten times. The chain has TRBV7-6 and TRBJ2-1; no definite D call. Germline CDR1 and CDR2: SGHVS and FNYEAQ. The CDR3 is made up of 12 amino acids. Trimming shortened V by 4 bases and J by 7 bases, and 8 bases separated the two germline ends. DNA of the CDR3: TGTGCCAGCAGCTCGATATTGAATGAGCAGTTCTTC. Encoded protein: CASSSILNEQFF. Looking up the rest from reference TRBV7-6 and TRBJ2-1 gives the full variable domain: GAGVSQSPRYKVTKRGQDVALRCDPISGHVSLYWYRQALGQGPEFLTYFNYEAQQDKSGLPNDRFSAERPEGSISTLTIQRTEQRDSAMYRCASSSILNEQFFGPGTRLTVL.

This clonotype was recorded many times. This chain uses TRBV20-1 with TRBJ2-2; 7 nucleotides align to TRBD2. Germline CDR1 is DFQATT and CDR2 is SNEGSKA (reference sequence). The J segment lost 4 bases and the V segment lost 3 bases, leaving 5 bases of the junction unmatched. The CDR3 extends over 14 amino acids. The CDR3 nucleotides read TGCAGTGCTAGTTCCCGCGGGGGCACCGGGGAGCTGTTTTTT. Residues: CSASSRGGTGELFF.

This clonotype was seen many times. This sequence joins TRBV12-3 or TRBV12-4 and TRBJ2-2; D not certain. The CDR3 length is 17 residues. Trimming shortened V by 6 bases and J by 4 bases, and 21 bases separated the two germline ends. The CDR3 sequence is CASSSLTGSIRTGELFF. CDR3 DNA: TGTGCCAGCAGCTCCCTGACGGGTAGTATCCGCACCGGGGAGCTGTTTTTT.

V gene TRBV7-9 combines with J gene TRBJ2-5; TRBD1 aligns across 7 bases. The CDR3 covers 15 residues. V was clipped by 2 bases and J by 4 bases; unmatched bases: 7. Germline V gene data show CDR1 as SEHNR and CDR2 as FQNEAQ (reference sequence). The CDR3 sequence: CASSLRDSSRETQYF. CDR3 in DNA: TGTGCCAGCAGCTTACGGGACAGCAGTCGAGAGACCCAGTACTTC.

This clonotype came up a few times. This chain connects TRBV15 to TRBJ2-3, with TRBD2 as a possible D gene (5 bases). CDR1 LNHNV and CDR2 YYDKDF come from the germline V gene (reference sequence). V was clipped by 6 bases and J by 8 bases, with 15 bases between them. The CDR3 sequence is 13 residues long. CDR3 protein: CATSPSSQSTQYF. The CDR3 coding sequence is TGTGCCACCAGTCCTAGCTCTCAGAGTACGCAGTATTTT.

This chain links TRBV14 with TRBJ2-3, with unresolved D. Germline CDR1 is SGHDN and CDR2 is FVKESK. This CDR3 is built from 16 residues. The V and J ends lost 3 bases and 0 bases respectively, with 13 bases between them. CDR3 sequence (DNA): TGTGCCAGCAGCCAGGTCCCTAACGGTAGCACAGATACGCAGTATTTT. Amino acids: CASSQVPNGSTDTQYF.

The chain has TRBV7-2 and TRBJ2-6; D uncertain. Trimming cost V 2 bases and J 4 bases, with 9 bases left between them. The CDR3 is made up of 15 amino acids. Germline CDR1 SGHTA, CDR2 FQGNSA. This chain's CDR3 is CASSLRNSGANVLTF. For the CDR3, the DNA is TGTGCCAGCAGCTTACGGAACTCCGGGGCCAACGTCCTGACTTTC.

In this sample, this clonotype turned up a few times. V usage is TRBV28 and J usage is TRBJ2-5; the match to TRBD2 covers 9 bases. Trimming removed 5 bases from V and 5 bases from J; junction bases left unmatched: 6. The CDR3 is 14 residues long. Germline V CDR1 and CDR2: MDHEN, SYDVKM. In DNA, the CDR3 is TGTGCCAGCAGTGTAGCGGGAGTTGGGGAGACCCAGTACTTC. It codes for CASSVAGVGETQYF.

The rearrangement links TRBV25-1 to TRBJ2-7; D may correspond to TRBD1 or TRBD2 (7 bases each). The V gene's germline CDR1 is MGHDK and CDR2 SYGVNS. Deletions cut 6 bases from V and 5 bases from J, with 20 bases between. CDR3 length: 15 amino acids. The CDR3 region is CASRDSSGGAHEQYF. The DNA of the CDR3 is TGTGCCAGCAGAGATAGCTCAGGGGGGGCCCACGAGCAGTACTTC.

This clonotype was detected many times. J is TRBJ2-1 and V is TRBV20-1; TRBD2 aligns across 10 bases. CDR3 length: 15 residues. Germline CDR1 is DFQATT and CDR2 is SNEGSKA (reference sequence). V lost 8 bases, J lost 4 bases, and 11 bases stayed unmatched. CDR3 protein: CSSEVRTSGYNEQFF. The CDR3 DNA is TGCAGTTCCGAGGTGAGGACTAGCGGTTACAATGAGCAGTTCTTC.